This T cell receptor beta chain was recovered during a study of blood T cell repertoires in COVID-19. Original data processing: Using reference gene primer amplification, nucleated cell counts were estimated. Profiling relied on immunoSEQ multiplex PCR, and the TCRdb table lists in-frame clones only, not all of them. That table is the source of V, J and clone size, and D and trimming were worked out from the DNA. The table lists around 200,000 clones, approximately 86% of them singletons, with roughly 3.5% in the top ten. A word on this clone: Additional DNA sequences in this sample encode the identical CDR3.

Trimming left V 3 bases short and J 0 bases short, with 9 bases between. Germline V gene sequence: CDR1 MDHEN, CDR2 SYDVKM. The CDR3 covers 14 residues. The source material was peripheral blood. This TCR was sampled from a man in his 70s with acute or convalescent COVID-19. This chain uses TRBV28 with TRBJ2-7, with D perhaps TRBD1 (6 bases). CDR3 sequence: CASSFGGSSYEQYF. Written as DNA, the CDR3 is TGTGCCAGCAGTTTTGGGGGCAGCTCCTACGAGCAGTACTTC.